This T cell receptor beta chain derives from a study of cytomegalovirus exposure and HLA in healthy donors. Points from the study as a whole: The authors later linked a missense DCLRE1C variant to TCR beta V- and J-gene trimming. Through in vitro validation, three CMV-associated chains were shown to be specific for CMV antigens. Sequencing depth roughly uniform across donors was assumed in presence/absence analyses.

The primer mix had 60 Vbeta and 13 Jbeta primers. Original processing methods: Unique TCR beta chains numbered 80 million to 95 million in a later analysis, with roughly 10 million shared. Profiled with immunoSEQ multiplex PCR; TCRdb holds only in-frame clones, not every one. V and J calls and clone size are copied from that table; D and trimming were computed from the DNA. The repertoire holds around 180,000 clones, with 78% as singletons. After removal of 2 bases from V and 5 bases from J, the junction contained 4 bases not matched to a gene. The length of the CDR3 is 13 residues. Germline CDR1 reads SGHRS; CDR2 reads YFSETQ. Points on this clone: Its antigen is still unknown.

Sequenced input: PBMCs. The chain employs TRBV5-1 and TRBJ2-7; 7 nucleotides agree with TRBD2. This receptor was taken from a woman between 25 and 40 years old in good health and CMV-seropositive. The CDR3 protein is CASSLVGGDEQYF. The CDR3 DNA follows: TGCGCCAGCAGCTTAGTGGGAGGGGACGAGCAGTACTTC.